This TCR beta chain was sequenced for a study of shared clonotypes between healthy human individuals. Overall study: Three plates each covered CD4 naive and memory; CD8 naive two, CD8 memory one.

Study findings and constraints: Relative to clonotypes present in all four donors, those not shared had lower generation probabilities.

The CDR3 totals 15 residues. V dropped 1 base and J dropped 3; count of bases not matched to a gene: 4. CDR1 and CDR2 (germline): SGHNT, YYREEE (reference sequence). Some clones are missing from TCRdb's copy, which holds only in-frame ones; the method was immunoSEQ multiplex PCR. The sample includes hundreds of thousands of clones, roughly 95% of them seen just once. As to this clone: The antigen remains undetermined.

The sequenced sample was naive CD4+ T cells sorted from blood. Subset defined: CD45RA+ positively selected. This sequence joins TRBV5-4 and TRBJ2-3; 8 bases map to TRBD2. This sequence originates from a woman between 25 and 40 years old in good health. The CDR3 DNA follows: TGTGCCAGCAGCTTGTCGAGCGGGAGAACAGATACGCAGTATTTT. Translating gives CASSLSSGRTDTQYF.